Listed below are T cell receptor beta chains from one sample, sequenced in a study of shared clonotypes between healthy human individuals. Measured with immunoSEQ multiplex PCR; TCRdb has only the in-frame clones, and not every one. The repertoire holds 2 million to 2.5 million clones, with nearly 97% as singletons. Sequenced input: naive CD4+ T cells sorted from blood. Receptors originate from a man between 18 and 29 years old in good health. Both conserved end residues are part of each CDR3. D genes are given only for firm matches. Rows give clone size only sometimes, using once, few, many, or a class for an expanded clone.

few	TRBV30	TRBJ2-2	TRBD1	CAWSRQGTGELFF	TGTGCCTGGAGTAGACAGGGCACCGGGGAGCTGTTTTTT
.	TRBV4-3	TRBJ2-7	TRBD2	CASSQVLAGAYEQYF	TGCGCCAGCAGCCAAGTTCTAGCGGGAGCCTACGAGCAGTACTTC
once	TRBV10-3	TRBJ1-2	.	CAISEIIETGYTF	TGTGCCATCAGTGAGATCATCGAGACCGGCTACACCTTC
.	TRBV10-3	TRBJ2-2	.	CAMRPNTGELFF	TGTGCCATGAGGCCGAACACCGGGGAGCTGTTTTTT
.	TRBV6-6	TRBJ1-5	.	CASSNLGRAQHF	TGTGCCAGCAGTAACCTCGGACGGGCCCAGCATTTT
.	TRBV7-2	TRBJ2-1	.	CASSLRLPWQFF	TGTGCCAGCAGCTTAAGACTACCCTGGCAGTTCTTC
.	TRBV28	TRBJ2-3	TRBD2	CASSIGLTSGGTDTQYF	TGTGCCAGCAGCATCGGCTTGACTAGCGGGGGCACAGATACGCAGTATTTT
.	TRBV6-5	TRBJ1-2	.	CASTSSTDGNYGYTF	TGTGCCAGCACTTCCTCGACAGACGGTAACTATGGCTACACCTTC
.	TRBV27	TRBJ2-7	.	CASSLAHLGAEQYF	TGTGCCAGCAGTTTAGCCCATCTCGGGGCAGAGCAGTACTTC
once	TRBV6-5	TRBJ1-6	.	CASSYLRAPLHF	TGTGCCAGCAGTTACTTGCGGGCACCCCTCCACTTT
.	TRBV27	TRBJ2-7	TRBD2	CASSLSAAGSYEQYF	TGTGCCAGCAGTTTATCGGCAGCGGGGAGCTACGAGCAGTACTTC
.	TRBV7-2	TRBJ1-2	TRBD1	CASSPGTGLGYTF	TGTGCCAGCAGCCCCGGGACAGGGCTTGGCTACACCTTC
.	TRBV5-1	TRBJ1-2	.	CASSLSGYGYGYTF	TGCGCCAGCAGCTTGAGTGGGTACGGCTATGGCTACACCTTC
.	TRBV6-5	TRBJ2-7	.	CASSPQGGAYEQYF	TGTGCCAGCAGTCCACAGGGTGGGGCCTACGAGCAGTACTTC
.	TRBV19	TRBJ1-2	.	CASSIPGEGPGYGYTF	TGTGCCAGTAGTATTCCTGGGGAGGGGCCCGGCTATGGCTACACCTTC
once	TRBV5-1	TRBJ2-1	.	CASSLLTGNNEQFF	TGCGCCAGCAGCTTGTTAACAGGAAACAATGAGCAGTTCTTC
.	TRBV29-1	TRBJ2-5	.	CSVVRGATGETQYF	TGCAGCGTCGTTAGGGGGGCTACGGGGGAGACCCAGTACTTC
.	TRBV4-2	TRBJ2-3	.	CASSQELRGTQYF	TGTGCCAGCAGCCAAGAGCTTCGGGGTACGCAGTATTTT
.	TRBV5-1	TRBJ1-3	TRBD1	CASSSTGTGIGNTIYF	TGCGCCAGCAGCTCGACCGGGACAGGGATAGGTAACACCATATATTTT
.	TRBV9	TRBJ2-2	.	CASSVATGTRSTGELFF	TGTGCCAGCAGCGTAGCTACCGGGACTCGATCCACCGGGGAGCTGTTTTTT
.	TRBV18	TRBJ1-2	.	CASSLNQAASYGYTF	TGTGCCAGCTCCCTCAACCAGGCGGCATCCTATGGCTACACCTTC
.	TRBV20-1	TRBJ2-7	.	CSASAGYEQYF	TGCAGTGCTAGTGCAGGCTACGAGCAGTACTTC
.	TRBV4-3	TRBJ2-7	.	CASSQGSAATRSYEQYF	TGCGCCAGCAGCCAAGGATCGGCAGCAACTCGCTCCTACGAGCAGTACTTC
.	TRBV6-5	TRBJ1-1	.	CASSYSNGNTEAFF	TGTGCCAGCAGTTACTCAAACGGGAACACTGAAGCTTTCTTT
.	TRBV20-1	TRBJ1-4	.	CSARDLEKLFF	TGCAGTGCTAGAGATTTGGAAAAACTGTTTTTT
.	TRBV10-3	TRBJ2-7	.	CAISEDPTMSSYEQYF	TGTGCCATCAGTGAGGACCCCACCATGAGCTCCTACGAGCAGTACTTC
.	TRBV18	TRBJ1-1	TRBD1	CASSPEAGQGRLNTEAFF	TGTGCCAGCTCACCAGAAGCAGGACAGGGTCGACTGAACACTGAAGCTTTCTTT
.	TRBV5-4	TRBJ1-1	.	CASSYSGRNTEAFF	TGTGCCAGCAGCTACAGTGGGAGGAACACTGAAGCTTTCTTT
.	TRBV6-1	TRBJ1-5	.	CASSVAAAVHQPQHF	TGTGCCAGCAGTGTTGCGGCAGCTGTTCATCAGCCCCAGCATTTT
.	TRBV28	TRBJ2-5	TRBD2	CASKGTSVGVETQYF	TGTGCCAGCAAGGGGACTAGCGTAGGGGTAGAGACCCAGTACTTC
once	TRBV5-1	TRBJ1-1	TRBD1	CASSLGLLRDRGRGTEAFF	TGCGCCAGCAGCTTGGGACTGTTGCGGGACAGGGGGCGCGGGACTGAAGCTTTCTTT
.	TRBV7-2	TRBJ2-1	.	CASSLLVSGSLYNEQFF	TGTGCCAGCAGCTTATTAGTATCGGGTAGCCTCTACAATGAGCAGTTCTTC
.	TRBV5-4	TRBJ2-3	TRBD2	CASSRGTSGNTDTQYF	TGTGCCAGCAGCCGGGGGACTAGCGGGAACACAGATACGCAGTATTTT